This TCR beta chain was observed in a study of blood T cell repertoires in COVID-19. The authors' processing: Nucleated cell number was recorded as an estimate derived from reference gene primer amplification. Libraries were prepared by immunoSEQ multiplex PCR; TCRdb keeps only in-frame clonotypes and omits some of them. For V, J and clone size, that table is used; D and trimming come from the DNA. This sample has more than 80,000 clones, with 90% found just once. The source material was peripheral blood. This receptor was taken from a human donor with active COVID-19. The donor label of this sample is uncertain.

The DNA of the CDR3 is TGTGCCAGCAGCCAATACCGCAGGGGGCGCGACTATGGCTACACCTTC. This translates into CASSQYRRGRDYGYTF. The chain is built from TRBV9 and TRBJ1-2; 8 bases fit TRBD1. Per germline, CDR1 SGDLS and CDR2 YYNGEE. The V gene end was trimmed by 4 bases and the J gene end by 3 bases; junction bases not matched to a gene: 11. The CDR3 has 16 amino acids.